This TCR beta chain comes out of a study of blood T cell repertoires in COVID-19. The junction had 4 bases not matched to a gene; V was cut back by 1 base and J by 4 bases. CDR3 length: 14 amino acids. This table comes from immunoSEQ multiplex PCR, and its TCRdb copy is limited to in-frame clones, with some not included. The repertoire holds roughly 180,000 clones, with about four fifths as singletons. Sequencing used peripheral blood. The V call is TRBV5-3, the J call TRBJ2-5, with 7 bases matching TRBD2. TRBV5-3 is an ORF for which the function is uncertain. The source of this sequence is a woman aged 40 to 50 with COVID-19, enrolled during active disease. The CDR3 nucleotides are TGTGCCAGAAGCTTGATGGCTAGCGGAGAGACCCAGTACTTC. Protein: CARSLMASGETQYF.